A selection of T cell receptor beta chains follows, all from one sample in a study of control samples from healthy donors and cancer patients. Using immunoSEQ multiplex PCR, the repertoire was profiled, and TCRdb retains in-frame clones only, with some absent. Of about 69,000 clones in the sample, 75% to 90% are singletons; the top ten hold about 3%. The sequenced sample was PBMCs. Receptors were obtained from a woman between 45 and 60 years old with lung cancer. Both conserved end residues are part of each CDR3. Only part of the rows carry a size: once, few, many, or a class if the clone is expanded.

V,length,size,J,CDR3
TRBV18,13,-,TRBJ1-6,CASSPEGNSPLHF
TRBV2,15,-,TRBJ2-4,CASSVNHLAKNIQYF
TRBV30,15,-,TRBJ2-7,CAWSVTGGSSIKQYF
TRBV20-1,12,-,TRBJ2-7,CSASRDRGEQYF
TRBV7-2,17,-,TRBJ1-1,CASSPEGLLRRNTEAFF
TRBV11-3,14,few,TRBJ1-2,CASSLDPRGVGYTF
TRBV27,15,-,TRBJ2-6,CASSTPEAGANVLTF
TRBV6-5,13,-,TRBJ1-1,CASSYSTHTEAFF
TRBV19,16,few,TRBJ1-3,CASSITGQGMGNTIYF
TRBV2,15,once,TRBJ1-5,CASSLDTPSNQPQHF
TRBV5-1,13,-,TRBJ1-5,CASSYGQNQPQHF
TRBV4-1,15,-,TRBJ1-1,CASSQGEQGTVEAFF
TRBV7-9,14,-,TRBJ1-2,CASSLGQAGDGYTF
TRBV29-1,13,once,TRBJ2-1,CSAPIRRYNEQFF
TRBV19,15,-,TRBJ1-5,CASSPTPRGHQPQHF
TRBV7-2,15,-,TRBJ2-3,CASSSTGGSADTQYF
TRBV7-2,13,few,TRBJ2-5,CASTESGKETQYF
TRBV5-1,15,-,TRBJ2-3,CASSLGQGARDTQYF
TRBV7-2,14,-,TRBJ2-3,CASSLDRASDTQYF
TRBV6-1,12,-,TRBJ2-1,CASSEGAHEQFF
TRBV29-1,14,once,TRBJ1-2,CSVEDGTGYYGYTF
TRBV9,15,-,TRBJ1-4,CASSPARTANEKLFF
TRBV3-1/TRBV3-2,11,-,TRBJ1-1,CASTPGGEAFF
TRBV12-5,11,-,TRBJ2-1,CASGFGVSEFF
TRBV28,14,-,TRBJ1-5,CASSLAGTDQPQHF
TRBV7-3,13,once,TRBJ1-1,CASSPGLRAEAFF